A single sample is the source of the 8 T cell receptor beta chains below, sequenced in a study of T cells in Graves' hyperthyroidism and ophthalmopathy. Amplification yielded TCR beta CDR3 regions, with RNA transcripts as the source. The HTBI primer set served for first-round RT-PCR of the TCR CDR3. MiXCR was run by TCRdb on the multiplex PCR reads, yielding one entry per CDR3 protein. This sample has some 510,000 distinct CDR3 sequences, with about 20% found just once. Sequencing was performed on blood. The receptors were sampled from a man younger than 30 with Graves' hyperthyroidism.

Ten or more counts support this clonotype. V and J are TRBV7-8 and TRBJ1-1; D might be TRBD1 (5 bases). This CDR3 has 15 amino acids. V was trimmed by 5 bases and J by 1 base, leaving 14 bases between them. The germline V gene has CDR1 SGHVS and CDR2 FQNEAQ. CDR3 sequence: CASSQVVTANTEAFF. CDR3 DNA sequence: TGTGCCAGCAGCCAAGTGGTGACAGCGAACACTGAAGCTTTCTTT.

The chain uses TRBV6-1 and TRBJ1-2; D possibly corresponds to TRBD1 (6 bases). Germline loops: CDR1 MNHNS, CDR2 SASEGT. The germline V and J ends were trimmed by 7 bases and 6 bases, with 18 bases remaining between them. The CDR3 runs 14 residues. The CDR3, as DNA: TGTGCCAGCAAGTACAGGGCCCGGTGGGATGGCTACACCTTC. Protein product: CASKYRARWDGYTF.

This clonotype was seen more than once but under ten times. The chain uses TRBV5-1 and TRBJ2-5, with 7 bases aligning to TRBD2. Germline values: CDR1 SGHRS, CDR2 YFSETQ. This CDR3 is 14 amino acids long. The V gene end was trimmed by 4 bases and the J gene end by 5 bases; junction bases not matched to a gene: 8. CDR3 residues: CASSPPRRGETQYF. CDR3 nucleotides: TGCGCCAGCAGCCCACCCCGGCGGGGGGAGACCCAGTACTTC.

CDR3 loop: CASSSISGANVLTF. The CDR3 DNA reads as TGTGCCAGCAGTTCTATTTCTGGGGCCAACGTCCTGACTTTC. V is TRBV28 and J is TRBJ2-6; D is undetermined. Germline CDR1 is MDHEN and CDR2 is SYDVKM. V lost 4 bases and J 1 base, leaving 5 bases between the germline ends. There are 14 residues in the CDR3.

There are many counts of this clonotype. This chain uses TRBV19 with TRBJ1-1; 9 bases agree with TRBD1. Unmatched junction bases numbered 10, after V lost 5 bases and J lost 0 bases. The CDR3 length is 17 residues. The germline gives CDR1 LNHDA, CDR2 SQIVND (reference sequence). In DNA form, the CDR3 reads TGTGCCAGTAGTCCATCGAGGTGGACAGGGGTGAACACTGAAGCTTTCTTT. This translates into CASSPSRWTGVNTEAFF. Supplemented by reference TRBV19 and TRBJ1-1, the full variable domain reads DGGITQSPKYLFRKEGQNVTLSCEQNLNHDAMYWYRQDPGQGLRLIYYSQIVNDFQKGDIAEGYSVSREKKESFPLTVTSAQKNPTAFYLCASSPSRWTGVNTEAFFGQGTRLTVV.

Concerning this clonotype itself: Being one base from a much bigger clone, this may be a read error. The rearrangement links TRBV30 to TRBJ1-2, with D possibly TRBD1 on 5 matching bases. Germline-derived CDR1 and CDR2 are GTSNPN and SVGIG (reference sequence). CDR3 length: 14 amino acids. CDR3 sequence reads: CAWAPGPFLYDYTF. Written as DNA, the CDR3 is TGTGCCTGGGCTCCGGGACCTTTCCTCTATGACTACACCTTC.

In this sample, this clonotype turned up many times. This rearrangement joins TRBV2 to TRBJ2-7; 10 bases are a match to TRBD1. The CDR3 loop spans 12 amino acids. The germline V gene encodes CDR1 SNHLY and CDR2 FYNNEI. V trimming: 5 bases; J trimming: 10 bases; junction bases outside the gene matches: 5. The CDR3 nucleotides read TGTGCCAGCAGTCCAGACAGGGGGCCTCAGTACTTC. This codes for CASSPDRGPQYF. Supplemented by reference TRBV2 and TRBJ2-7, the full variable domain reads EPEVTQTPSHQVTQMGQEVILRCVPISNHLYFYWYRQILGQKVEFLVSFYNNEISEKSEIFDDQFSVERPDGSNFTLKIRSTKLEDSAMYFCASSPDRGPQYFGPGTRLTVT.

This clonotype was observed at least ten times. This chain links TRBV20-1 with TRBJ1-1; D is perhaps TRBD1 (6 bases). The ends were cut back, 3 bases at V and 5 bases at J, with 19 bases in the middle. The CDR3 totals 15 residues. The germline CDR1 and CDR2 sequences are DFQATT and SNEGSKA (reference sequence). For the CDR3, the DNA is TGCAGTGCTAGCGGGGACACCTGGGTGGATACTGAAGCTTTCTTT. The encoded protein is CSASGDTWVDTEAFF.